This TCR beta chain appears in the sequencing data of a study of cytomegalovirus exposure and HLA in healthy donors. Whole-study context: As an earlier analysis found, about 179 million T cells yielded over 95 million unique TCR beta sequences.

This clone has only one observation. The antigen is undetermined. This CDR3 is also generated by other DNA sequences in the sample. PCR amplification relied on 60 Vbeta primers (plus 13 Jbeta primers). The protocol was immunoSEQ multiplex PCR, while the TCRdb copy is restricted to in-frame clones and leaves out a portion. Here the sample spans approximately 92,000 clones, roughly 73% being singletons. Notes on the study in general: Later analysis identified about 18,000 TCR beta sequences associated with HLA alleles, using a false discovery rate threshold of 0.05. Earlier findings revealed that most TCR beta V segments proved productive either about 87% or about 30% of the time.

V shed 3 bases and J shed 4 bases, with 7 bases lying between them. The length of the CDR3 is 13 residues. Germline CDR1 is KGHSH and CDR2 is LQKENI. This receptor was taken from a man aged 50 to 59 in good health and CMV-seropositive. Sequencing was done on a sample of PBMCs. The chain recombines TRBV18 with TRBJ1-5; D possibly corresponds to TRBD1 (5 bases). The CDR3 DNA is TGTGCCAGCTCACCGGACAAAAATCAGCCCCAGCATTTT. This gives the protein CASSPDKNQPQHF.